The clone carrying this T cell receptor (beta chain) has only a few counts. The antigen is not known. Cryopreserved PBMCs were the source of approximately 2 micrograms of genomic DNA, which went to TCR beta libraries. These data belong to a study of cytotoxic CD8 clonotypes in ibrutinib-treated CLL. Whole-study context: Responses: around 24 partial, 2 complete; after median 68 months, about 15 stayed remitted, around twelve progressed.

Findings and limits, study-wide: Public clonotypes (which were uncommon) either contracted or remained stable on treatment.

Profiling relied on immunoSEQ multiplex PCR, and the TCRdb table lists in-frame clones only, not all of them. The sample lists about 22,000 clones, about three quarters occurring once. This TCR came from a human donor with chronic lymphocytic leukemia. The sample was PBMCs, taken before ibrutinib treatment.

DNA for the CDR3: TGTGCCAGCAGTAGGACGGGAGACGTTTTAGGGGAGCAGTTCTTC. This encodes CASSRTGDVLGEQFF. This chain links TRBV27 with TRBJ2-1, with D possibly being TRBD2 (6 bases). There are 15 residues in the CDR3. Trimming took 5 bases from V and 10 from J, leaving 21 bases between them. The germline V gene has CDR1 MNHEY and CDR2 SMNVEV (reference sequence).